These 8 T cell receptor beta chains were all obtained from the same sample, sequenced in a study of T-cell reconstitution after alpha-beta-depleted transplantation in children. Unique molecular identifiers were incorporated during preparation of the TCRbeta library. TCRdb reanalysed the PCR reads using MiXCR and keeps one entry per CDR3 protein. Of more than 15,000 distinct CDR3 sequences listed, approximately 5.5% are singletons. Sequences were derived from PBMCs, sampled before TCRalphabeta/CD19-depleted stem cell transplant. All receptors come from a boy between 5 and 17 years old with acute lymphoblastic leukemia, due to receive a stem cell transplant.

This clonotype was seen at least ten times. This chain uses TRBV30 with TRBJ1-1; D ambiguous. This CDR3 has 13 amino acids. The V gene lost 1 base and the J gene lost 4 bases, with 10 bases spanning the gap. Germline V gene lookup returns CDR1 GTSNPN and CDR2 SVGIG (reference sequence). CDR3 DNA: TGTGCCTGGAGTGACCTAATAGGCACTGAAGCTTTCTTT. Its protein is CAWSDLIGTEAFF.

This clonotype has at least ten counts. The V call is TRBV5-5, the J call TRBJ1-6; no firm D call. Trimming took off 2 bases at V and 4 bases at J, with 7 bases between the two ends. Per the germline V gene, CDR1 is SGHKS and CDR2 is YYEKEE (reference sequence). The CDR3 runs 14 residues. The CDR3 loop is CASSFGSYNSPLHF. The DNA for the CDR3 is TGTGCCAGCAGCTTCGGCAGTTATAATTCACCCCTCCACTTT. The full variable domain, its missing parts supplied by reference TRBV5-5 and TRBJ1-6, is DAGVTQSPTHLIKTRGQQVTLRCSPISGHKSVSWYQQVLGQGPQFIFQYYEKEERGRGNFPDRFSARQFPNYSSELNVNALLLGDSALYLCASSFGSYNSPLHFGNGTRLTVT.

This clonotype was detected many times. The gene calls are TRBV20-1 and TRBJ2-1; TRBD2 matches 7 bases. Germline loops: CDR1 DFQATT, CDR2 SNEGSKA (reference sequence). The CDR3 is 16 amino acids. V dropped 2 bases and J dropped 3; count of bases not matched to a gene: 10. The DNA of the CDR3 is TGCAGTGCTAGATCGGGTAGCGGGCAATTCTACAATGAGCAGTTCTTC. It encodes CSARSGSGQFYNEQFF.

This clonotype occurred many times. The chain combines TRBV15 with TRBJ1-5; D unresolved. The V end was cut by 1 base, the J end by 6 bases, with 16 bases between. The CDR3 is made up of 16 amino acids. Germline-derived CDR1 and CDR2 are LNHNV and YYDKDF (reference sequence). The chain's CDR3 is CATSRASGPGFQPQHF. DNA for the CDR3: TGTGCCACCAGCAGAGCCTCAGGCCCGGGATTTCAGCCCCAGCATTTT.

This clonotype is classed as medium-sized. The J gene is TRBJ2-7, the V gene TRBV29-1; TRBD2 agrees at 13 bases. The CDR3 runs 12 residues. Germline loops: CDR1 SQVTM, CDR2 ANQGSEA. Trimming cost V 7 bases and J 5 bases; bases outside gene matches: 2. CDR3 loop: CSATSGRDEQYF. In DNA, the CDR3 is TGCAGCGCAACTAGCGGGAGGGACGAGCAGTACTTC.

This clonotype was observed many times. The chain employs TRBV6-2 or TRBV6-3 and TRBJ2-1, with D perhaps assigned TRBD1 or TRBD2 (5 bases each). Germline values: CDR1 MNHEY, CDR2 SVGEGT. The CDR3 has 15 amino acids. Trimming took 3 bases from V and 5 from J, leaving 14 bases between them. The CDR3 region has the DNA TGTGCCAGCAGTTATTGGGGGAAGACAAACAATGAGCAGTTCTTC. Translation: CASSYWGKTNNEQFF.

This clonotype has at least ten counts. The CDR3, as DNA: TGTGCCATCAGTGAAAGGTGGCTGGATAAAGAGACCCAGTACTTC. Its translation is CAISERWLDKETQYF. J is TRBJ2-5 and V is TRBV10-3, with unresolved D. Germline V CDR1 and CDR2: ENHRY, SYGVKD. V was cut by 3 bases and J by 3 bases, with 14 bases left in between. This CDR3 is built from 15 residues.

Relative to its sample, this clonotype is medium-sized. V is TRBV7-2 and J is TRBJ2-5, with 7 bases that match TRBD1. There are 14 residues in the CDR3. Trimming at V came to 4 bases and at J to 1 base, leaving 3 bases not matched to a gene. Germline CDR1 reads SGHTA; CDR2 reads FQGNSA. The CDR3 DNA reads TGTGCCAGCAGCTCGTACAGGGGCCAAGAGACCCAGTACTTC. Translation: CASSSYRGQETQYF.